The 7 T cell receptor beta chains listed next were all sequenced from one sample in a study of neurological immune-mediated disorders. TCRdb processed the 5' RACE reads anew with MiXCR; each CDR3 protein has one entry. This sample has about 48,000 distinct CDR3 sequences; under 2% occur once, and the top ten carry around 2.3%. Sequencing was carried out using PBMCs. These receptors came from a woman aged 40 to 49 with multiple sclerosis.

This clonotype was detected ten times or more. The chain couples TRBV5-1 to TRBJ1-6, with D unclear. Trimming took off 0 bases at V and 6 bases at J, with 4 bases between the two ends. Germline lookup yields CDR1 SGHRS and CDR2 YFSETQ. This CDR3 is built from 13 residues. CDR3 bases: TGCGCCAGCAGCTTGGACAGTAATTCACCCCTCCACTTT. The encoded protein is CASSLDSNSPLHF.

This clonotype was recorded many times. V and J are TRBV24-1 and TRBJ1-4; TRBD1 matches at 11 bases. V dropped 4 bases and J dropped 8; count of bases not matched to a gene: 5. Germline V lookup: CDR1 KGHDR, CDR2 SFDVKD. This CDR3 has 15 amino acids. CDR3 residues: CATSEPGTGGEKLFF. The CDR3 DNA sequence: TGTGCCACCAGTGAACCCGGGACAGGGGGGGAAAAACTGTTTTTT.

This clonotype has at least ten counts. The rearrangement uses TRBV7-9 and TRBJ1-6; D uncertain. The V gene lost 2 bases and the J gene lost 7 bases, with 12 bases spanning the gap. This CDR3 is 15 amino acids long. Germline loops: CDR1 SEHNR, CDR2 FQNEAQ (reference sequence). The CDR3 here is CASSLPGGSNSPLHF. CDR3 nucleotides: TGTGCCAGCAGCTTACCGGGAGGTAGCAATTCACCCCTCCACTTT.

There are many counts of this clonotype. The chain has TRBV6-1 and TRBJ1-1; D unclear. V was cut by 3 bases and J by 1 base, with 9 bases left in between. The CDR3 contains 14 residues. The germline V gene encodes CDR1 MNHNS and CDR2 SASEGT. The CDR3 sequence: CASSDYEQNTEAFF. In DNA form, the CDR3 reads TGTGCCAGCAGTGATTACGAGCAGAACACTGAAGCTTTCTTT.

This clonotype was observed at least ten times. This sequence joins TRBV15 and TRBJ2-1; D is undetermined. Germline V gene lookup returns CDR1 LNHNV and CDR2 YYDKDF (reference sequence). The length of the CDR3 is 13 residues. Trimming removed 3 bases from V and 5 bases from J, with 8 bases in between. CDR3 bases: TGTGCCACCAGCAGCGCCGTCGACAATGAGCAGTTCTTC. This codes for CATSSAVDNEQFF. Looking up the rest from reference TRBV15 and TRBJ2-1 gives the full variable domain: DAMVIQNPRYQVTQFGKPVTLSCSQTLNHNVMYWYQQKSSQAPKLLFHYYDKDFNNEADTPDNFQSRRPNTSFCFLDIRSPGLGDTAMYLCATSSAVDNEQFFGPGTRLTVL.

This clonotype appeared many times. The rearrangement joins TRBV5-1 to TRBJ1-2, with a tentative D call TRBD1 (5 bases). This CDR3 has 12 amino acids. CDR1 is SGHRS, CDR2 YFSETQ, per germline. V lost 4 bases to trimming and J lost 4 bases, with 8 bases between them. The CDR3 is CASSLGTYGYTF. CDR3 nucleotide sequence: TGCGCCAGCAGCCTTGGGACCTATGGCTACACCTTC.

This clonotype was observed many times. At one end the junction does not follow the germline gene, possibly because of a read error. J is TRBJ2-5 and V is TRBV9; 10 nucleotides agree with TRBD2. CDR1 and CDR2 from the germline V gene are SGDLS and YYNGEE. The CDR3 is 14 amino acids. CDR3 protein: CASSRAGGQGTQYF. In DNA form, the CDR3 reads TGTGCCAGCAGTCGAGCGGGGGGGCAAGGGACCCAGTACTTC.